Listed below are T cell receptor beta chains from one sample, sequenced in a study of OX40 agonist ivuxolimab in advanced cancers. Libraries were prepared by immunoSEQ multiplex PCR; TCRdb keeps only in-frame clonotypes and omits some of them. The data hold about 98,000 clones, with approximately 93% observed a single time. The specimen was CD4+ or CD8+ T cells sorted from blood, collected in a trial of the OX40 agonist ivuxolimab. Receptors were obtained from an adult with an advanced solid tumor such as melanoma, head and neck, liver or kidney cancer. Each CDR3 is given with its conserved first and last residue. D genes are given only for firm matches. Only some rows state a clone size, as once, few, many or a class for expanded clones.

abundance	v_gene	j_gene	d_gene	CDR3nt	CDR3aa
-	TRBV7-3	TRBJ2-1	TRBD2	TGTGCCAGCAGCGCCACTAGCGGACTCTACAATGAGCAGTTCTTC	CASSATSGLYNEQFF
-	TRBV7-2	TRBJ2-5	-	TGTGCCAGCAGCCGCGCCCGTTCGAGTGAGACCCAGTACTTC	CASSRARSSETQYF
-	TRBV7-3	TRBJ2-1	TRBD1	TGTGCCAGCAGCTTCCAGGGGGAGAATGAGCAGTTCTTC	CASSFQGENEQFF
-	TRBV5-1	TRBJ1-4	TRBD1	TGCGCCAGCAGCCCCGGGACAGGGGATGAAAAACTGTTTTTT	CASSPGTGDEKLFF
-	TRBV4-2	TRBJ2-1	-	TGTGCCAGCAGCCAATCCGACGAACCCTACAATGAGCAGTTCTTC	CASSQSDEPYNEQFF
-	TRBV2	TRBJ2-5	TRBD2	TGTGCCAGCAGCGCTGGACTAGCGGGACAAGAGACCCAGTACTTC	CASSAGLAGQETQYF
-	TRBV14	TRBJ2-1	-	TGTGCCAGCAGCCAAGCCTGGCGTGAGCAGTTCTTC	CASSQAWREQFF
-	TRBV7-9	TRBJ2-7	-	TGTGCCAGCAGCTTAGAGGGGACCCGTCCCTACGAGCAGTACTTC	CASSLEGTRPYEQYF
-	TRBV25-1	TRBJ2-5	-	TGTGCCAGCACGAGGGGGCAAGAGACCCAGTACTTC	CASTRGQETQYF
-	TRBV7-9	TRBJ2-7	-	TGTGCCAGCAGCTTAGCGGGGACCTACGAGCAGTACTTC	CASSLAGTYEQYF
-	TRBV7-9	TRBJ2-2	-	TGTGCCAGCAGTCCGCGGGTGAACACCGGGGAGCTGTTTTTT	CASSPRVNTGELFF
-	TRBV15	TRBJ1-3	-	TGTGCCACCAGCAGTCGGAGCTCTGGAAACACCATATATTTT	CATSSRSSGNTIYF
-	TRBV28	TRBJ1-1	TRBD1	TGTGCCAGCAGGCTCCGGGACAGTGAAGCTTTCTTT	CASRLRDSEAFF
-	TRBV6-1	TRBJ2-2	-	TGTGCCAGCAGTGGAACAAAGACGAATGTATACACCGGGGAGCTGTTTTTT	CASSGTKTNVYTGELFF
-	TRBV11-2	TRBJ2-3	-	TGTGCCAGCAGCTTAGATCGGGTTGGTGGTACGCAGTATTTT	CASSLDRVGGTQYF
-	TRBV11-2	TRBJ1-5	-	TGTGCCAGCAGTCTTGGGGCAGGGGATGTTCTTCAGCCCCAGCATTTT	CASSLGAGDVLQPQHF
-	TRBV10-3	TRBJ2-6	-	TGTGCCATCAGTGAACAAAACTCTGGGGCCAACGTCCTGACTTTC	CAISEQNSGANVLTF
-	TRBV4-3	TRBJ2-7	-	TGCGCCAGCAGCCACAGATACGAGCAGTACTTC	CASSHRYEQYF
-	TRBV7-9	TRBJ2-2	TRBD1	TGTGCCAGCAGTTTTTACGACAGGGGAACCGGGGAGCTGTTTTTT	CASSFYDRGTGELFF
-	TRBV4-3	TRBJ1-2	TRBD1	TGCGCCAGCAGCCACGGACAGGAGGACTATGGCTACACCTTC	CASSHGQEDYGYTF
-	TRBV2	TRBJ2-3	-	TGTGCCAGCCCCCCGAGAGGTTCAGATACGCAGTATTTT	CASPPRGSDTQYF
few	TRBV2	TRBJ1-4	-	TGTGCCAGCAGTGTAAGAGGCTCTGAAAAACTGTTTTTT	CASSVRGSEKLFF
-	TRBV9	TRBJ2-1	TRBD2	TGTGCCAGCAGCGAGAGCGGGGGCCAATACAATGAGCAGTTCTTC	CASSESGGQYNEQFF
-	TRBV9	TRBJ2-1	-	TGTGCCAGCAGCGCAGGTAGGGGGAACAATGAGCAGTTCTTC	CASSAGRGNNEQFF
-	TRBV30	TRBJ2-2	-	TGTGCCTGGAGTTTTACCGGGACATACGACTCCGGGGAGCTGTTTTTT	CAWSFTGTYDSGELFF
-	TRBV7-9	TRBJ1-2	-	TGTGCCAGCAGCTTAGGCAACTATGGCTACACCTTC	CASSLGNYGYTF
-	TRBV28	TRBJ1-1	-	TGTGCCAGCAGTAGGTTGGGGGCCCTAAACACTGAAGCTTTCTTT	CASSRLGALNTEAFF
-	TRBV28	TRBJ2-7	TRBD1	TGTGCCAGCTGGGACAGGGGGCCCTACGAGCAGTACTTC	CASWDRGPYEQYF
-	TRBV5-1	TRBJ1-1	-	TGCGCCAGCAGCTTGGAAACAAACACTGAAGCTTTCTTT	CASSLETNTEAFF
-	TRBV4-3	TRBJ2-7	TRBD2	TGCGCCAGCAGCCAAGGCGGGAGGGGATCCTACGAGCAGTACTTC	CASSQGGRGSYEQYF
once	TRBV30	TRBJ1-4	-	TGTGCCTGGAGTGTTGGAGGGAGCGATGAAAAACTGTTTTTT	CAWSVGGSDEKLFF
-	TRBV5-1	TRBJ2-3	TRBD2	TGCGCCAGCAGCTTGGCCGGGGAGGGCCCGGCAGATACGCAGTATTTT	CASSLAGEGPADTQYF
once	TRBV9	TRBJ1-6	-	TGTGCCAGCAGCGTAACGGGGTCGGACTCACCCCTCCACTTT	CASSVTGSDSPLHF
-	TRBV28	TRBJ2-3	-	TGTGCCAGCAGGCGCCGGGCAGGGCAAGACACAGATACGCAGTATTTT	CASRRRAGQDTDTQYF
-	TRBV30	TRBJ2-1	TRBD2	TGTGCCTGGAATTCTGGCGGGGGCTACAATGAGCAGTTCTTC	CAWNSGGGYNEQFF
-	TRBV28	TRBJ2-1	-	TGTGCCAGCAGTTTGAGGGGGCTAGCGGGGTTCTTC	CASSLRGLAGFF
-	TRBV13	TRBJ1-1	-	TGTGCCAGCAGCTTATCCTGGGGGGAAGCTTTCTTT	CASSLSWGEAFF
-	TRBV7-9	TRBJ2-1	-	TGTGCCAGCAGCTTAGATCGCCTCGGCCAGCTCAATGAGCAGTTCTTC	CASSLDRLGQLNEQFF
-	TRBV4-2	TRBJ2-1	TRBD2	TGTGCCAGCAGCCAGGCTAGCGGGAGCCTTGAGGATGAGCAGTTCTTC	CASSQASGSLEDEQFF
-	TRBV2	TRBJ2-2	-	TGTGCCAGTAGGGGGGGGACTTCACGGACCGGGGAGCTGTTTTTT	CASRGGTSRTGELFF
-	TRBV6-5	TRBJ1-2	-	TGTGCCAGCAGTAACCGGGCCACGGGTGGCTACACCTTC	CASSNRATGGYTF
once	TRBV28	TRBJ2-7	-	TGTGCCAGCAGTATCTTGGACCCCACGGGGGAGCAGTACTTC	CASSILDPTGEQYF
-	TRBV5-1	TRBJ2-2	-	TGCGCCAGCAGTCTTAAACGAGCGGACTCGAACACCGGGGAGCTGTTTTTT	CASSLKRADSNTGELFF
once	TRBV6-6	TRBJ2-1	TRBD2	TGTGCCAGCAGTAACCTAGCGGCAGACTCCTACAATGAGCAGTTCTTC	CASSNLAADSYNEQFF
-	TRBV2	TRBJ1-1	-	TGTGCCAGCAGTCTTAATTTTGAAGCTTTCTTT	CASSLNFEAFF
-	TRBV6-5	TRBJ1-2	TRBD1	TGTGCCAGCCACGGGACAGGGGAAGGGTACTATGGCTACACCTTC	CASHGTGEGYYGYTF
-	TRBV13	TRBJ2-1	-	TGTGCCAGCAGCTTAGGGACCAGCGGGTCTTACAATGAGCAGTTCTTC	CASSLGTSGSYNEQFF
-	TRBV10-3	TRBJ1-5	TRBD1	TGTGCCATCAGTGGGACAGGGGGCAATCAGCCCCAGCATTTT	CAISGTGGNQPQHF
-	TRBV5-6	TRBJ1-5	TRBD1	TGTGCCAGCAGTTCCTTAAGGGACAGGGATCAGCCCCAGCATTTT	CASSSLRDRDQPQHF
-	TRBV6-5	TRBJ1-3	TRBD1	TGTGCCAGCACCGGGACAGGGTCTGGAAACACCATATATTTT	CASTGTGSGNTIYF
-	TRBV6-1	TRBJ1-1	-	TGTGCCAGCAGTGAACCCTGGGTGGACACTGAAGCTTTCTTT	CASSEPWVDTEAFF
-	TRBV11-2	TRBJ2-5	TRBD2	TGTGCCAGCAGCTTGAGGAGGACTAGCGGGACCCAGTACTTC	CASSLRRTSGTQYF
-	TRBV18	TRBJ2-4	-	TGTGCCAGCTCACCCCCTTCCACCAAAAACATTCAGTACTTC	CASSPPSTKNIQYF
-	TRBV5-4	TRBJ2-3	TRBD2	TGTGCCAGCAGATCTGGGACTAGCGGGATGTACAATACGCAGTATTTT	CASRSGTSGMYNTQYF
-	TRBV11-3	TRBJ1-3	-	TGTGCCAGCAGCTTGTTTAATGGAAACACCATATATTTT	CASSLFNGNTIYF
-	TRBV28	TRBJ1-2	-	TGTGCCAGCAGTTTAAATGTGGGTAACTATGGCTACACCTTC	CASSLNVGNYGYTF
-	TRBV6-5	TRBJ1-5	TRBD1	TGTGCCAGCAGTGAAGAGCGGGACAGGGCTCAGCATTTT	CASSEERDRAQHF